Listed below are T cell receptor beta chains from one sample, sequenced in a study of blood T cell repertoires in COVID-19. The data were produced by immunoSEQ multiplex PCR, yet TCRdb's version contains in-frame clones alone and is incomplete. The table includes over 450,000 clones, roughly nine tenths detected once. Sequencing used peripheral blood. The origin of the receptors is a woman in her forties or fifties with COVID-19, enrolled during active disease. The CDR3 runs from the conserved cysteine through the conserved F or W. Each record gives: V gene, J gene, D gene, clone size, CDR3 DNA, CDR3 protein. The D gene is left open where the match is weak. The size of a clone is reported for some rows only, either as once, few or many, or as a class for expanded clones.

V gene: TRBV15
J gene: TRBJ2-7
D gene: TRBD2
clone size: -
CDR3 DNA: TGTGCCACCAGCAGAGATCCGGGACTAGCGTTCGAGCAGTACTTC
CDR3 protein: CATSRDPGLAFEQYF

V gene: TRBV27
J gene: TRBJ1-5
D gene: TRBD1
clone size: once
CDR3 DNA: TGTGCCAGCCGTACAGGCGGACAGGACTCTAGCAATCAGCCCCAGCATTTT
CDR3 protein: CASRTGGQDSSNQPQHF

V gene: TRBV5-1
J gene: TRBJ1-2
D gene: -
clone size: -
CDR3 DNA: TGCGCCAGCAGGATATTGGGACAAGAGGGGAGCTACACCTTC
CDR3 protein: CASRILGQEGSYTF

V gene: TRBV6-5
J gene: TRBJ1-1
D gene: -
clone size: -
CDR3 DNA: TGTGCCAGCAGTTTTACAAGGGAGGATGAAGCTTTCTTT
CDR3 protein: CASSFTREDEAFF

V gene: TRBV4-1
J gene: TRBJ2-3
D gene: -
clone size: -
CDR3 DNA: TGCGCCAGCAGCCAAGTCGGGACAGCGGGAGATACGCAGTATTTT
CDR3 protein: CASSQVGTAGDTQYF

V gene: TRBV27
J gene: TRBJ2-5
D gene: TRBD2
clone size: -
CDR3 DNA: TGTGCCAGCAGTTTATCGAGCGGGGGGGCGGGAGAGACCCAGTACTTC
CDR3 protein: CASSLSSGGAGETQYF

V gene: TRBV12-3/TRBV12-4
J gene: TRBJ1-2
D gene: TRBD1
clone size: -
CDR3 DNA: TGTGCCAGCAGTTCGACAGGGGGCGGAGGCTACACCTTC
CDR3 protein: CASSSTGGGGYTF

V gene: TRBV28
J gene: TRBJ1-1
D gene: -
clone size: -
CDR3 DNA: TGTGCCAGCCGGCCGGGACATCCGAACACTGAAGCTTTCTTT
CDR3 protein: CASRPGHPNTEAFF

V gene: TRBV5-6
J gene: TRBJ1-1
D gene: -
clone size: -
CDR3 DNA: TGTGCCAGCAGCTTGGTGATGCGGGTTGAAGCTTTCTTT
CDR3 protein: CASSLVMRVEAFF

V gene: TRBV5-6
J gene: TRBJ1-1
D gene: -
clone size: -
CDR3 DNA: TGTGCCAGCAGCTTGGCCTTGGGAGGGGCGGGCACTGAAGCTTTCTTT
CDR3 protein: CASSLALGGAGTEAFF

V gene: TRBV19
J gene: TRBJ1-5
D gene: -
clone size: -
CDR3 DNA: TGTGCCAGTAGTATACTAGGACAGAATCAGCCCCAGCATTTT
CDR3 protein: CASSILGQNQPQHF

V gene: TRBV19
J gene: TRBJ2-7
D gene: -
clone size: -
CDR3 DNA: TGTGCCAGTAGTATAGCTAACAGCCTCTACGAGCAGTACTTC
CDR3 protein: CASSIANSLYEQYF

V gene: TRBV7-2
J gene: TRBJ1-1
D gene: -
clone size: -
CDR3 DNA: TGTGCCAGCAGCGCTCTGAAGGGGGGGCTGGTGAACACTGAAGCTTTCTTT
CDR3 protein: CASSALKGGLVNTEAFF

V gene: TRBV11-2
J gene: TRBJ2-1
D gene: -
clone size: -
CDR3 DNA: TGTGCCAGCAGCCCCCGGACTTCGGTGGGGTACAATGAGCAGTTCTTC
CDR3 protein: CASSPRTSVGYNEQFF

V gene: TRBV19
J gene: TRBJ2-1
D gene: -
clone size: -
CDR3 DNA: TGTGCCAGTACATCTCGAGGGTACAATGAGCAGTTCTTC
CDR3 protein: CASTSRGYNEQFF

V gene: TRBV29-1
J gene: TRBJ1-1
D gene: -
clone size: -
CDR3 DNA: TGCAGCGTTGAGATCGGCGGGAACACTGAAGCTTTCTTT
CDR3 protein: CSVEIGGNTEAFF

V gene: TRBV7-8
J gene: TRBJ1-2
D gene: -
clone size: -
CDR3 DNA: TGTGCCAGCAGGGGTCGGGGGTCGGATGGCTACACCTTC
CDR3 protein: CASRGRGSDGYTF

V gene: TRBV5-1
J gene: TRBJ2-2
D gene: TRBD1
clone size: -
CDR3 DNA: TGCGCCAGCAGCTTTTACGGGACAGGGGACACCGGGGAGCTGTTTTTT
CDR3 protein: CASSFYGTGDTGELFF

V gene: TRBV6-5
J gene: TRBJ1-1
D gene: -
clone size: -
CDR3 DNA: TGTGCCAGCAGTTACCGGGGGGGGAACACTGAAGCTTTCTTT
CDR3 protein: CASSYRGGNTEAFF

V gene: TRBV10-3
J gene: TRBJ2-3
D gene: -
clone size: -
CDR3 DNA: TGTGCCATCACTAGGGAGGGCACAGATACGCAGTATTTT
CDR3 protein: CAITREGTDTQYF

V gene: TRBV27
J gene: TRBJ2-1
D gene: TRBD2
clone size: -
CDR3 DNA: TGTGCCAGCAGGTCCATCAGCGGGGGGGGGTACAATGAGCAGTTCTTC
CDR3 protein: CASRSISGGGYNEQFF

V gene: TRBV6-5
J gene: TRBJ1-3
D gene: TRBD1
clone size: -
CDR3 DNA: TGTGCCAGCGGACAGGGAGGAAACACCATATATTTT
CDR3 protein: CASGQGGNTIYF